This T cell receptor (beta chain) was identified in a study of CD8+ T cells in alopecia areata. Broader study findings: Normal scalp showed lower clonality than lesional scalp, especially alopecia totalis/universalis.

Cell sorting on a FACSAria was used to separate CD4+ and CD8+ T cells from the PBMCs. Per germline, CDR1 ENHRY and CDR2 SYGVKD. V lost 3 bases and J lost 8, with 10 bases in between. The CDR3 totals 12 residues. This clone was seen only once. Its target is not known. RNA was isolated and reverse transcribed to cDNA, the sequencing template. Sequenced by immunoSEQ multiplex PCR; TCRdb stores in-frame clones only, minus some. The data show around 69,000 clones, 60% seen once. The chain carries TRBV10-3 and TRBJ1-2; no reliable D call. This TCR was recovered from a human donor with alopecia areata. Sequencing was performed on CD8+ T cells sorted from blood, taken at week 0. CDR3 nucleotides: TGTGCCATCAGTGATGTCAGCGTAGGCTACACCTTC. It codes for CAISDVSVGYTF.